The entry below describes one T cell receptor (beta chain). Antigen: not known. The protocol was immunoSEQ multiplex PCR, while the TCRdb copy is restricted to in-frame clones and leaves out a portion. The table shows 73,000 or so clones, with more than 85% occurring only once. CDR3 length equals 15 residues. The J segment lost 4 bases and the V segment lost 1 base, leaving 6 bases of the junction unmatched. Germline V gene data show CDR1 as MGHRA and CDR2 as YSYEKL. The data were taken from a study of OX40 agonist ivuxolimab in advanced cancers. About the study: Patients received ivuxolimab, an intravenous treatment, every 2 weeks at 0.01 to 10 mg/kg. Enrollees could have had prior anti-PD-1, anti-PD-L1 or anti-CTLA-4 therapy, which 30% to 50% had received. General observations from the study: At 0.1-3.0 mg/kg, partial responders had clonal expansion among the lowest observed.

This sample comprised CD4+ or CD8+ T cells sorted from blood, obtained in a trial of the OX40 agonist ivuxolimab. The chain employs TRBV4-1 and TRBJ2-5; 7 nucleotides line up with TRBD2. The receptor was derived from an adult with an advanced solid tumor such as melanoma, head and neck, liver or kidney cancer. CDR3 in amino acids: CASSQAGRGVETQYF. CDR3 in DNA: TGCGCCAGCAGCCAAGCAGGACGGGGGGTAGAGACCCAGTACTTC.